The clone carrying this T cell receptor beta chain has just one count. Antigen specificity is unknown. This sample was included in a study of CD8 T cells in Susac syndrome. Overall study findings and caveats: The CD4+ T cell repertoire of patients with Susac syndrome showed no detectable clonal expansion.

The study sequenced TCR beta in blood CD8+ and CD4+ T cells. TEMRA cells underwent FACS enrichment and CD8+ and CD4+ T cells underwent negative isolation. Random hexamers were used to reverse transcribe the RNA input (roughly 0.5 to 1 ug). Amplification of TCR beta CDR3 used immunoSEQ multiplex PCR across 54 Vbeta and 13 Jbeta. One entry per CDR3 protein results from TCRdb running MiXCR on the immunoSEQ multiplex PCR reads. The sample holds 210,000 or so distinct CDR3 sequences, 94% seen once. Trimming stripped 4 bases from V and 6 bases from J, with 21 bases between. Germline assignment: CDR1 LGHDT and CDR2 YNNKEL (reference sequence). This CDR3 has 16 residues.

Sequencing was carried out using CD4+ T cells from PBMCs. The TCR sequence derives from a human donor with Susac syndrome. The chain recombines TRBV3-1 with TRBJ1-2; possibly TRBD1 for D (6 bases). CDR3 bases: TGTGCCAGCAGCCTGACGGGCGGCAGGGGCTTAAATGGCTACACCTTC. It yields the protein CASSLTGGRGLNGYTF.